Shown below are 8 T cell receptor beta chains from a single sample sequenced in a study of blood T cell repertoires in COVID-19. Using immunoSEQ multiplex PCR, the repertoire was profiled, and TCRdb retains in-frame clones only, with some absent. The sample consists of about 380,000 clones, around 90% of them appearing once. Sequencing was performed on peripheral blood. The origin of the receptors is a middle-aged man with acute or convalescent COVID-19.

The chain has TRBV14 and TRBJ2-7, with TRBD2 matching over 9 bases. V dropped 5 bases and J dropped 4; count of bases not matched to a gene: 18. Germline V gives CDR1 SGHDN, CDR2 FVKESK. The CDR3 spans 18 residues. CDR3 sequence: CASSDRAGGLARPYEQYF. The CDR3 DNA reads TGTGCCAGCAGCGACAGGGCGGGTGGACTAGCGAGACCATACGAGCAGTACTTC.

CDR3 DNA sequence: TGTGCCAGCAGCAACCCGGCGGGTCTGAATGAGCAGTTCTTC. It codes for CASSNPAGLNEQFF. The rearrangement joins TRBV7-2 to TRBJ2-1; D perhaps matches TRBD2 (5 bases). The V gene lost 5 bases and the J gene lost 7 bases, with 15 bases spanning the gap. Germline V gene data show CDR1 as SGHTA and CDR2 as FQGNSA. CDR3 length equals 14 residues. Full variable domain (missing parts from reference TRBV7-2 and TRBJ2-1): GAGVSQSPSNKVTEKGKDVELRCDPISGHTALYWYRQSLGQGLEFLIYFQGNSAPDKSGLPSDRFSAERTGGSVSTLTIQRTQQEDSAVYLCASSNPAGLNEQFFGPGTRLTVL.

A single count supports this clone. This rearrangement joins TRBV7-9 to TRBJ1-1; D gene uncertain. Germline V CDR1 and CDR2: SEHNR, FQNEAQ (reference sequence). The CDR3 totals 13 residues. V gave up 4 bases and J gave up 3 bases, with 9 bases separating them. CDR3 sequence reads: CASSSRGYTEAFF. The CDR3 DNA sequence: TGTGCCAGCAGCTCCAGAGGGTACACTGAAGCTTTCTTT.

The CDR3 here is CAWSVRGGNSPLHF. CDR3 bases: TGTGCCTGGAGTGTACGGGGGGGCAATTCACCCCTCCACTTT. The gene calls are TRBV30 and TRBJ1-6; perhaps TRBD1 as D (6 bases). Germline CDR1 GTSNPN, CDR2 SVGIG (reference sequence). Trimming removed 0 bases from V and 7 bases from J, with 10 bases in between. This CDR3 has 14 amino acids.

This rearrangement joins TRBV27 to TRBJ2-3; possible D gene TRBD2, 5 bases. V lost 6 bases and J 1 base, leaving 8 bases between the germline ends. Germline assignment: CDR1 MNHEY and CDR2 SMNVEV (reference sequence). The CDR3 has 13 amino acids. This CDR3 is CASRGLRTDTQYF. DNA of the CDR3: TGTGCCAGCAGAGGACTCCGCACAGATACGCAGTATTTT.

This rearrangement joins TRBV5-5 to TRBJ1-1; no definite D call. CDR1 is SGHKS and CDR2 is YYEKEE in the germline V gene (reference sequence). V was pared by 7 bases and J by 0 bases, with 13 bases between. The CDR3 is made up of 14 amino acids. CDR3 nucleotides: TGTGCCAGCCACTACTATGGTCTGAACACTGAAGCTTTCTTT. Protein: CASHYYGLNTEAFF.

The chain joins TRBV29-1 to TRBJ1-1, with D tentatively TRBD1 (5 bases). The CDR3 sequence is 13 residues long. Trimming pared 6 bases from V and 4 bases from J, leaving 15 bases between. CDR1 and CDR2 (germline): SQVTM, ANQGSEA. The CDR3 sequence: CSVSGLLITEAFF. In DNA form, the CDR3 reads TGCAGCGTATCAGGGTTGTTGATCACTGAAGCTTTCTTT.

This clone came up once. This chain connects TRBV5-5 to TRBJ2-3, with no clear D. This CDR3 is 13 amino acids long. Per germline, CDR1 SGHKS and CDR2 YYEKEE (reference sequence). V lost 1 base, J lost 0 bases, and 3 bases lay in between. The CDR3 sequence is CASSLLSTDTQYF. The CDR3 coding sequence is TGTGCCAGCAGCTTGCTTAGCACAGATACGCAGTATTTT.